Shown below are 7 T cell receptor beta chains from a single sample sequenced in a study of yellow fever vaccine responses in identical twins. TCRdb re-called the RT-PCR reads through MiXCR, storing one row per CDR3 protein. The sample has fewer than 4,500 distinct CDR3 sequences, approximately 89% seen once. The input for sequencing was T cells from blood (PBMCs), unsorted or a sorted subset (not recorded which), taken before or after yellow fever vaccination (not recorded which). The receptors originated from a woman aged 18-35 years who received the yellow fever vaccine.

The V and J genes are TRBV11-3 and TRBJ2-5; D unresolved. V lost 3 bases to trimming and J lost 2 bases, with 7 bases between them. Per the germline V gene, CDR1 is SGHNT and CDR2 is YENEEA. The CDR3 has 13 amino acids. The CDR3 region is CASSFFTQETQYF. DNA of the CDR3: TGTGCCAGCAGCTTTTTCACACAAGAGACCCAGTACTTC.

The V and J genes are TRBV7-3 and TRBJ2-7; maybe TRBD2 (6 bases). Germline CDR1 SGHTA, CDR2 FQGTGA. Trimming shortened V by 1 base and J by 7 bases, and 11 bases separated the two germline ends. The CDR3 sequence is 13 residues long. CDR3 amino acids: CASSLIGGVEQYF. DNA of the CDR3: TGTGCCAGCAGCTTAATCGGGGGTGTGGAGCAGTACTTC.

This clonotype turned up a few times. The CDR3 loop reads CASSPGSLNTEAFF. In nucleotides, the CDR3 is TGCGCCAGCAGCCCCGGGTCACTGAACACTGAAGCTTTCTTT. The chain combines TRBV4-1 with TRBJ1-1, with unresolved D. Germline V gives CDR1 MGHRA, CDR2 YSYEKL. The V gene lost 4 bases and the J gene lost 0 bases, with 9 bases spanning the gap. The CDR3 has 14 amino acids.

This clonotype was counted between two and nine times. The J gene is TRBJ1-1, the V gene TRBV29-1; TRBD1 matches 9 bases. After removal of 5 bases from V and 0 bases from J, the junction contained 7 bases not matched to a gene. This CDR3 is built from 15 residues. The V gene's germline CDR1 is SQVTM and CDR2 ANQGSEA. CDR3 in DNA: TGCAGCGTTAAGGGACAGGGATCGATGAACACTGAAGCTTTCTTT. This sequence encodes CSVKGQGSMNTEAFF.

Only one count was recorded for this clonotype. The chain employs TRBV11-1 and TRBJ2-1, with unresolved D. The V gene's germline CDR1 is SGHAT and CDR2 FQDESV (reference sequence). The CDR3 runs to 14 residues. The V gene lost 5 bases and the J gene lost 5 bases, with 13 bases spanning the gap. The CDR3 sequence: CASSKMSRDNEQFF. CDR3 nucleotides: TGTGCCAGCAGCAAGATGTCTCGGGACAATGAGCAGTTCTTC. The full variable domain, its missing parts supplied by reference TRBV11-1 and TRBJ2-1, is EAEVAQSPRYKITEKSQAVAFWCDPISGHATLYWYRQILGQGPELLVQFQDESVVDDSQLPKDRFSAERLKGVDSTLKIQPAELGDSAMYLCASSKMSRDNEQFFGPGTRLTVL.

This clonotype was seen a handful of times. V is TRBV11-1 and J is TRBJ1-3; possibly TRBD1 for D (5 bases). The CDR3 consists of 16 residues. Trimming cost V 6 bases and J 0 bases, with 15 bases left between them. Germline V gene data show CDR1 as SGHAT and CDR2 as FQDESV (reference sequence). In DNA form, the CDR3 reads TGTGCCAGCAGTCCAGGGTCGTGGGACTCTGGAAACACCATATATTTT. It yields the protein CASSPGSWDSGNTIYF.

The chain has TRBV20-1 and TRBJ2-1; D unresolved. Germline V gene sequence: CDR1 DFQATT, CDR2 SNEGSKA (reference sequence). The CDR3 loop spans 11 amino acids. The germline V and J ends were trimmed by 6 bases and 11 bases, with 14 bases remaining between them. CDR3 protein: CSAIRWPKQFF. In DNA, the CDR3 is TGCAGTGCAATCCGATGGCCGAAGCAGTTCTTC.